One and the same sample provided the 4 T cell receptor beta chains below, sequenced in a study of T cell responses to AZD1222 COVID-19 vaccine. Here immunoSEQ multiplex PCR was the method, and the copy in TCRdb shows in-frame clones only, minus some. This sample has approximately 130,000 clones, with 75% to 95% found just once. The starting material was peripheral blood, obtained on day 0 of AZD1222 vaccination. The receptors derive from an adult in good health.

The chain links TRBV24-1 to TRBJ2-3; TRBD2 aligns across 14 bases. The V and J ends lost 8 bases and 6 bases, in that order; junction bases with no gene match: 6. CDR3 length equals 15 residues. Per germline, CDR1 KGHDR and CDR2 SFDVKD. CDR3 in DNA: TGTGCCACCATGACTAGCGGGAGGGCCGGGGATACGCAGTATTTT. It codes for CATMTSGRAGDTQYF.

The CDR3 DNA sequence: TGTGCCAGTAGCGCAGTGACAGGGAGTACCGGGGAGCTGTTTTTT. This translates into CASSAVTGSTGELFF. This sequence joins TRBV19 and TRBJ2-2; TRBD1 aligns across 7 bases. The V gene end was trimmed by 6 bases and the J gene end by 5 bases; junction bases not matched to a gene: 9. Germline V gene data show CDR1 as LNHDA and CDR2 as SQIVND (reference sequence). CDR3 length equals 15 residues.

Only one count was recorded for this clone. CDR3 loop: CASSSQGLVEQYF. The CDR3 bases are TGTGCCAGTAGTAGTCAGGGGTTGGTCGAGCAGTACTTC. This chain uses TRBV19 with TRBJ2-7; D possibly corresponds to TRBD1 (6 bases). The germline CDR1 and CDR2 sequences are LNHDA and SQIVND (reference sequence). V was cut by 4 bases and J by 6 bases, with 13 bases left in between. The CDR3 is made up of 13 amino acids.

The CDR3 protein is CASSPRTGSGEQYF. The DNA of the CDR3 is TGTGCCAGCTCACCCAGGACAGGGAGCGGCGAGCAGTACTTC. The genes are TRBV18 and TRBJ2-7, with 8 nucleotides matching TRBD1. This CDR3 has 14 amino acids. Germline CDR1 and CDR2: KGHSH and LQKENI. V was clipped by 3 bases and J by 6 bases; unmatched bases: 7.